These 27 T cell receptor beta chains were sequenced from one sample in a study of response to subunit inactivated influenza vaccine. In TCRdb, the RT-PCR reads were re-called with MiXCR into one record per CDR3 protein. There are roughly 630,000 distinct CDR3 sequences in the sample; around 15% occur only once, and roughly 7.2% lies in the top ten. This material consisted of PBMCs from blood, taken around 14 days before vaccination. These receptors came from a man aged 45-60 years who received an inactivated influenza vaccine.

CDR3 in DNA: TGTGCCAGCAGCCTCAGGGACCGCCCGAGCTCTGGGGCCAACGTCCTGACTTTC. Translation: CASSLRDRPSSGANVLTF. The gene calls are TRBV11-2 and TRBJ2-6; the D call may be TRBD1 or TRBD2 (5 bases each). Germline V gene sequence: CDR1 SGHAT, CDR2 FQNNGV. CDR3 length: 18 amino acids. V dropped 5 bases and J dropped 0 bases, with 17 bases sitting between them.

This clonotype was detected once. J is TRBJ2-2 and V is TRBV19; tentatively, D is TRBD1 (6 bases). This CDR3 comprises 15 residues. The V and J ends lost 1 base and 10 bases respectively, with 16 bases between them. The germline V gene encodes CDR1 LNHDA and CDR2 SQIVND (reference sequence). The CDR3 region is CASSIGLQGQKELFF. As DNA, the CDR3 is TGTGCCAGTAGTATAGGGTTACAGGGACAAAAGGAGCTGTTTTTT.

This clonotype was seen ten or more times. The V call is TRBV30, the J call TRBJ1-1, with a weak D call TRBD1 (5 bases). CDR1 and CDR2 (germline): GTSNPN, SVGIG (reference sequence). The CDR3 is 12 amino acids. V lost 5 bases and J 2 bases, leaving 9 bases between the germline ends. The CDR3 protein is CAWGTVNTEAFF. For the CDR3, the DNA is TGTGCCTGGGGGACGGTAAACACTGAAGCTTTCTTT.

A few counts support this clonotype. The CDR3 nucleotides read TGCGCCAGCAGCCAGGCCCCGACAAGGGACGAGCAGTACTTC. This sequence encodes CASSQAPTRDEQYF. The V and J genes are TRBV4-1 and TRBJ2-7; unclear D gene. The CDR3 loop spans 14 amino acids. Trimming removed 3 bases from V and 5 bases from J, with 14 bases in between. Germline V lookup: CDR1 MGHRA, CDR2 YSYEKL.

This clonotype was seen repeatedly, ten times or more. The V call is TRBV6-1, the J call TRBJ2-6; no clear D gene. V was trimmed by 3 bases and J by 2 bases, leaving 2 bases between them. The CDR3 spans 13 residues. Germline-derived CDR1 and CDR2 are MNHNS and SASEGT. CDR3 DNA sequence: TGTGCCAGCAGTGAGGCTGGGGCCAACGTCCTGACTTTC. Amino acids: CASSEAGANVLTF.

The table lists this clonotype with a few counts. The chain links TRBV7-9 to TRBJ2-1; perhaps D is TRBD1 or TRBD2 (5 bases each). Germline V CDR1 and CDR2: SEHNR, FQNEAQ (reference sequence). The CDR3 sequence is 13 residues long. Trimming removed 6 bases from V and 6 bases from J, with 12 bases in between. CDR3 coding DNA: TGTGCCAGCAGGACCGGGACCTTCAATGAGCAGTTCTTC. It encodes CASRTGTFNEQFF.

The rearrangement links TRBV6-5 to TRBJ2-7, with 10 nucleotides matching TRBD1. V trimming: 2 bases; J trimming: 2 bases; junction bases outside the gene matches: 3. This CDR3 spans 15 amino acids. CDR1 and CDR2 from the germline V gene are MNHEY and SVGAGI. CDR3 region: CASSYRDRGTYEQYF. CDR3 DNA sequence: TGTGCCAGCAGTTACCGGGACAGGGGCACCTACGAGCAGTACTTC.

The chain uses TRBV2 and TRBJ2-7; TRBD1 matches at 7 bases. After removal of 7 bases from V and 0 bases from J, the junction contained 6 bases not matched to a gene. This CDR3 region has 14 residues. Germline CDR1 and CDR2: SNHLY and FYNNEI. In DNA form, the CDR3 reads TGTGCCAGCACCCTGGACAGGAGCTCCTACGAGCAGTACTTC. It yields the protein CASTLDRSSYEQYF.

The chain couples TRBV15 to TRBJ2-7; D remains unclear. Germline CDR1 is LNHNV and CDR2 is YYDKDF (reference sequence). This CDR3 contains 15 residues. V was pared by 2 bases and J by 0 bases, with 11 bases between. The CDR3, as DNA: TGTGCCACCAGCAGATTAGCTCAGAGCTCCTACGAGCAGTACTTC. Encoded protein: CATSRLAQSSYEQYF.

This clonotype was counted a few times. The chain couples TRBV12-3 or TRBV12-4 to TRBJ2-5; possibly TRBD1 for D (6 bases). Trimming shortened V by 3 bases and J by 4 bases, and 12 bases separated the two germline ends. This CDR3 comprises 14 residues. The DNA of the CDR3 is TGTGCCAGCAGTTTGGGGGCCAGTCGAGAGACCCAGTACTTC. It specifies CASSLGASRETQYF.

The rearrangement uses TRBV2 and TRBJ2-7, with no clear D. Germline CDR1 reads SNHLY; CDR2 reads FYNNEI. The CDR3 runs 13 residues. Trimming stripped 6 bases from V and 5 bases from J, with 14 bases between. The CDR3 spells CASSGVGIDEQYF. The CDR3 DNA follows: TGTGCCAGCAGCGGCGTAGGGATCGACGAGCAGTACTTC.

In this sample, this clonotype turned up a few times. One end of the junction varies from germline; a read error may be responsible. CDR3 bases: TGCAGTGCAAAGGACGGGAACGCCGGGGAGCTGTTTTTT. Translation: CSAKDGNAGELFF. The V call is TRBV20-1, the J call TRBJ2-2; TRBD2 might be the D (5 bases). This CDR3 contains 13 residues. In germline, CDR1 is DFQATT, CDR2 SNEGSKA (reference sequence).

This clonotype was counted between two and nine times. The V and J genes are TRBV20-1 and TRBJ2-3; the match to TRBD2 covers 12 bases. J lost 9 bases, V lost 5 bases, and 6 bases had no gene match. Per germline, CDR1 DFQATT and CDR2 SNEGSKA (reference sequence). This CDR3 is built from 13 residues. The CDR3 is CSAASGRVETQYF. Here the CDR3 DNA reads TGCAGTGCTGCTAGCGGGAGGGTGGAAACGCAGTATTTT.

V usage is TRBV11-2 and J usage is TRBJ2-2, with D perhaps matching TRBD2 (6 bases). V was clipped by 8 bases and J by 5 bases, with 24 bases between them. Germline loops: CDR1 SGHAT, CDR2 FQNNGV. CDR3 size: 17 residues. The DNA for the CDR3 is TGTGCCAGCCGAGGGGTAAAAAAATTCCGGGGGACCGGGGAGCTGTTTTTT. Translating it yields CASRGVKKFRGTGELFF. The full variable domain, with the rest looked up from reference TRBV11-2 and TRBJ2-2, is EAGVAQSPRYKIIEKRQSVAFWCNPISGHATLYWYQQILGQGPKLLIQFQNNGVVDDSQLPKDRFSAERLKGVDSTLKIQPAKLEDSAVYLCASRGVKKFRGTGELFFGEGSRLTVL.

The gene calls are TRBV7-3 and TRBJ2-3, with TRBD1 identical over 7 bases. CDR1 and CDR2 from the germline V gene are SGHTA and FQGTGA. Trimming removed 4 bases from V and 9 bases from J; junction bases left unmatched: 4. The CDR3 covers 12 residues. CDR3 residues: CASSSQGSTQYF. DNA for the CDR3: TGTGCCAGCAGCTCACAGGGGTCAACGCAGTATTTT.

This chain joins TRBV12-3 or TRBV12-4 and TRBJ1-2, with D perhaps TRBD1 (5 bases). The V end was cut by 3 bases, the J end by 7 bases, with 12 bases between. The CDR3 covers 13 residues. The CDR3 DNA is TGTGCCAGCAGTTTTCGGGGGTTGAGTGGCTACACCTTC. Translated, it gives CASSFRGLSGYTF.

This chain joins TRBV14 and TRBJ2-6; no firm D call. This CDR3 contains 16 residues. Germline lookup yields CDR1 SGHDN and CDR2 FVKESK. Trimming stripped 3 bases from V and 5 bases from J, with 14 bases between. This chain's CDR3 is CASSHGEASWANVLTF. CDR3 DNA sequence: TGTGCCAGCAGCCATGGAGAAGCAAGCTGGGCCAACGTCCTGACTTTC.

V gene TRBV5-1 combines with J gene TRBJ1-2; no clear D gene. V gave up 4 bases and J gave up 3 bases, with 19 bases separating them. Germline assignment: CDR1 SGHRS and CDR2 YFSETQ. There are 16 residues in the CDR3. CDR3 sequence (DNA): TGCGCCAGCAGCGCCGGCCCGACGGCTCTGGACTATGGCTACACCTTC. Translated, it gives CASSAGPTALDYGYTF.

This clonotype was recorded a few times. CDR3 protein: CASRHRDSGYNEQFF. The CDR3 DNA follows: TGTGCCAGCAGACACCGGGACAGCGGCTACAATGAGCAGTTCTTC. The chain links TRBV5-4 to TRBJ2-1; TRBD1 matches at 7 bases. After removal of 5 bases from V and 3 bases from J, the junction contained 8 bases not matched to a gene. Germline V gene data show CDR1 as SGHNT and CDR2 as YYREEE (reference sequence). This CDR3 is 15 amino acids long.

The chain employs TRBV7-9 and TRBJ2-7; D possibly corresponds to TRBD2 (6 bases). CDR1 is SEHNR and CDR2 is FQNEAQ in the germline V gene (reference sequence). V was shortened by 8 bases and J by 4 bases, with 21 bases between the two germline ends. The CDR3 has 15 residues. Written as DNA, the CDR3 is TGTGCCAGCGCCAAGTCAGGAGGGATCGGTTACGAGCAGTACTTC. This sequence encodes CASAKSGGIGYEQYF.

This chain connects TRBV5-1 to TRBJ2-3; D perhaps matches TRBD2 (6 bases). CDR3 length equals 14 residues. Germline CDR1 is SGHRS and CDR2 is YFSETQ. Trimming took off 0 bases at V and 6 bases at J, with 11 bases between the two ends. CDR3 sequence reads: CASSLAAGRDTQYF. The CDR3 nucleotides are TGCGCCAGCAGCTTGGCGGCGGGGAGGGATACGCAGTATTTT.

Ten or more counts support this clonotype. The V and J genes are TRBV7-2 and TRBJ2-1; 7 bases agree with TRBD2. The CDR3 covers 12 residues. CDR1 and CDR2 from the germline V gene are SGHTA and FQGNSA. Losses at the gene ends were 7 bases for V and 7 bases for J; bases not matched to a gene: 4. CDR3 sequence: CASNLGGNEQFF. Here the CDR3 DNA reads TGTGCCAGCAACCTGGGGGGGAATGAGCAGTTCTTC.

This clonotype was detected ten times or more. The chain couples TRBV7-2 to TRBJ1-1, with no clear D. This CDR3 contains 12 residues. Trimming removed 4 bases at V and 0 bases at J, with 3 bases between. Per germline, CDR1 SGHTA and CDR2 FQGNSA. The CDR3 spells CASSYMNTEAFF. The DNA of the CDR3 is TGTGCCAGCAGCTACATGAACACTGAAGCTTTCTTT.

This clonotype was detected a few times. The chain couples TRBV11-2 to TRBJ2-1; 10 nucleotides agree with TRBD2. J was trimmed by 4 bases and V by 5 bases; bases with no gene match: 8. Per the germline V gene, CDR1 is SGHAT and CDR2 is FQNNGV. CDR3 length: 16 amino acids. The chain's CDR3 is CASSPGELAGYNEQFF. The DNA of the CDR3 is TGTGCCAGCAGCCCAGGAGAACTAGCGGGGTACAATGAGCAGTTCTTC.

Concerning this clonotype: As the CDR3 is not closed by the conserved phenylalanine or tryptophan, this likely results from a read error. The chain combines TRBV2 with TRBJ2-3, with 7 positions matching TRBD1. CDR1 SNHLY and CDR2 FYNNEI come from the germline V gene. The J segment lost 4 bases and the V segment lost 4 bases, leaving 2 bases of the junction unmatched. This CDR3 region has 13 residues. The CDR3 nucleotides are TGTGCCAGCAGTGGGGGACAGCCAGATACGCAGTATCTT. As protein: CASSGGQPDTQYL.

The sample holds a few counts of this clonotype. This chain uses TRBV12-3 or TRBV12-4 with TRBJ1-4; D call uncertain. Deletions cut 5 bases from V and 0 bases from J, with 16 bases between. The CDR3 is 17 amino acids. The CDR3 DNA follows: TGTGCCAGCAGTCCCCCTCGATCCCTCGCAACTAATGAAAAACTGTTTTTT. It specifies CASSPPRSLATNEKLFF.

This clonotype was recorded at least ten times. The gene calls are TRBV24-1 and TRBJ2-7; D not certain. The germline CDR1 and CDR2 sequences are KGHDR and SFDVKD. The CDR3 is made up of 11 amino acids. V shed 2 bases and J shed 12 bases, with 10 bases lying between them. The CDR3 region has the DNA TGTGCCACCAGTGATTCCCAGGTATGGTACTTC. This gives the protein CATSDSQVWYF.